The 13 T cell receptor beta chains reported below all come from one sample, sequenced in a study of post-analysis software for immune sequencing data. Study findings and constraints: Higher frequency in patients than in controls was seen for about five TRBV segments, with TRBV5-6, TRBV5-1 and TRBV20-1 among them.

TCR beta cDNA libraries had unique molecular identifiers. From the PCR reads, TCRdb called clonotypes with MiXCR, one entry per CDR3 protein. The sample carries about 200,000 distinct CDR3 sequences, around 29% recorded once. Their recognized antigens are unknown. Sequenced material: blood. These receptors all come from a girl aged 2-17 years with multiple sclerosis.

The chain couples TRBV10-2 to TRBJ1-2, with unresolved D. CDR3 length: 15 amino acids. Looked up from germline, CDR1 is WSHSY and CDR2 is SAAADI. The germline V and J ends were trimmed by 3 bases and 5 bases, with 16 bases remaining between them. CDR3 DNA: TGCGCCAGCAGTGACCCGCCCCCGGTGGGTTATGGCTACACCTTC. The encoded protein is CASSDPPPVGYGYTF.

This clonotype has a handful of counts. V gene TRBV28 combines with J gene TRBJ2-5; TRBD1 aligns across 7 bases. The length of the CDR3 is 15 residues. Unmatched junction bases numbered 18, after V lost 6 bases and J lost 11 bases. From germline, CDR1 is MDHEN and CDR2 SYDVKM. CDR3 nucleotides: TGTGCCAGCAGCCGCACGAAGACAGGGATCGACGGGCAGTACTTC. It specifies CASSRTKTGIDGQYF.

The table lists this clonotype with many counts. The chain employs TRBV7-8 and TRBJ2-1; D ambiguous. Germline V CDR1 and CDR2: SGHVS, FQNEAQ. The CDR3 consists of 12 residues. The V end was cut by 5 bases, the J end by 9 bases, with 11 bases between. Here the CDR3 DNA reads TGTGCCAGCAGCCCACATCTTGGTGAGCAGTTCTTC. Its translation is CASSPHLGEQFF. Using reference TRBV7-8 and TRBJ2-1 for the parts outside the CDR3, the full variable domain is GAGVSQSPRYKVAKRGQDVALRCDPISGHVSLFWYQQALGQGPEFLTYFQNEAQLDKSGLPSDRFFAERPEGSVSTLKIQRTQQEDSAVYLCASSPHLGEQFFGPGTRLTVL.

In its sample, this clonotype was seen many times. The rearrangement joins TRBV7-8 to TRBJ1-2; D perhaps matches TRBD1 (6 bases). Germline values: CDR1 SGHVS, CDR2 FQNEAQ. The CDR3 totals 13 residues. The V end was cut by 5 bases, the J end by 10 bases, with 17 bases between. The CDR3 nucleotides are TGTGCCAGCAGCATCACCCGGACAGCCTCCTACACCTTC. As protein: CASSITRTASYTF.

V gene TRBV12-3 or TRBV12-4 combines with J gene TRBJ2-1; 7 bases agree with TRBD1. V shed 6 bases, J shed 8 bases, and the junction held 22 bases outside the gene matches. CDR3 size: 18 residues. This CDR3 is CASSPTGRGGSGYDEQFF. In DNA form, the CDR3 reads TGTGCCAGCAGCCCGACAGGGCGAGGGGGCTCGGGGTACGATGAGCAGTTCTTC.

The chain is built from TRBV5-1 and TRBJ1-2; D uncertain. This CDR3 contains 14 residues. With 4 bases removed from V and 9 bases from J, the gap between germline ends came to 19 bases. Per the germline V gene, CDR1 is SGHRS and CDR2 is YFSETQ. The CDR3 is CASSLTSGPESYTF. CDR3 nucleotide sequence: TGCGCCAGCAGCCTAACCTCCGGGCCTGAGAGCTACACCTTC.

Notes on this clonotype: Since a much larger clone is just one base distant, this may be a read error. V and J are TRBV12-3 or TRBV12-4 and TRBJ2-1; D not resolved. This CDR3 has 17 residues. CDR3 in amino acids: CASSQSPDSSSYNGQFF. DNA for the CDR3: TGTGCCAGCAGTCAATCTCCCGACTCGAGCTCCTACAATGGGCAGTTCTTC.

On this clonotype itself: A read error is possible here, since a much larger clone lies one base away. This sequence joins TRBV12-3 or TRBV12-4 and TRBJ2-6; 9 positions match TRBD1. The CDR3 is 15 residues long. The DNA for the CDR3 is TGTGCCAGCAGTTACAGGGGGCCTGGGACCAACGTCCTGACTTTC. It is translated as CASSYRGPGTNVLTF.

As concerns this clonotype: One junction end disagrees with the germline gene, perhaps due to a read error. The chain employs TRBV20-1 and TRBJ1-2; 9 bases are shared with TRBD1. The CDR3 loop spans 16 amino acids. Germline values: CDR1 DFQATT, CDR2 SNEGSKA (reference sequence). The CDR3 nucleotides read TGCCGTGCTCCTATTAGGGGACAGGGTACGGGGTATGGCTACACCTTC. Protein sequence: CRAPIRGQGTGYGYTF.

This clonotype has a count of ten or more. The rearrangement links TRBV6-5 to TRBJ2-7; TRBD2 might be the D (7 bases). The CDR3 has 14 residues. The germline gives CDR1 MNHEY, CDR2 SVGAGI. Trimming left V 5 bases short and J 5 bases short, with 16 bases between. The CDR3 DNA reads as TGTGCCAGCAGTCCCAGGGGAGGGATCCACGAGCAGTACTTC. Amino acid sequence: CASSPRGGIHEQYF.

The CDR3 coding sequence is TGCAGCGTTGACCGGGGGCAGAGTGAAAAACTGTTTTTT. It encodes CSVDRGQSEKLFF. The chain links TRBV29-1 to TRBJ1-4; tentatively, D is TRBD1 (6 bases). CDR3 length equals 13 residues. Germline V gene data show CDR1 as SQVTM and CDR2 as ANQGSEA. V lost 3 bases, J lost 7 bases, and 12 bases lay in between.

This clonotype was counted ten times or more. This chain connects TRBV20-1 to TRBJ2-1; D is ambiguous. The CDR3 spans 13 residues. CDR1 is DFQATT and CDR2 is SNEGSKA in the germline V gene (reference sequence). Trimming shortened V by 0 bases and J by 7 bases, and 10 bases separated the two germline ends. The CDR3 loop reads CSARDRFGNEQFF. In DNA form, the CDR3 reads TGCAGTGCTAGAGATCGATTCGGTAATGAGCAGTTCTTC.

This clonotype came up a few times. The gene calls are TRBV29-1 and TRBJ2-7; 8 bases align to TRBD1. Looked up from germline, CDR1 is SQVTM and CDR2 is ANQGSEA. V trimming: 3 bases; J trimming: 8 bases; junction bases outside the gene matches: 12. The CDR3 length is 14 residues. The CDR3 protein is CSVDLGQGVDKQYF. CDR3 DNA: TGCAGCGTTGACCTCGGACAGGGAGTTGACAAGCAGTACTTC.